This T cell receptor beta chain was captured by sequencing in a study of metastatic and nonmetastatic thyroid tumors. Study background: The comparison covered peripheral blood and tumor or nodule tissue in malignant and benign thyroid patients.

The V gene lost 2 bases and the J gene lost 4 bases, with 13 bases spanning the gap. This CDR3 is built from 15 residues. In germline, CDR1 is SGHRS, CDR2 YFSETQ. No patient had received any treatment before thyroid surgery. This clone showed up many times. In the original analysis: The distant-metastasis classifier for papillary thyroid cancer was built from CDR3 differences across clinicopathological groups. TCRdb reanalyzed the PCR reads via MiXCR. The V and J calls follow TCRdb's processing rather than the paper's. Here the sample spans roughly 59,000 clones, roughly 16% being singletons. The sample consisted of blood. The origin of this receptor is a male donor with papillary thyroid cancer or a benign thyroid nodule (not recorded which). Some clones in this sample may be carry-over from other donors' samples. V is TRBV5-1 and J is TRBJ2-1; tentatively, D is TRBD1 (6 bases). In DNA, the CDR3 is TGCGCCAGCAGCTTAGACGGACAGTCTTACAATGAGCAGTTCTTC. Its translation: CASSLDGQSYNEQFF.